The 25 T cell receptor beta chains below all came from one sample that was sequenced in a study of brain T cells in children with intractable seizures. The data were produced by immunoSEQ multiplex PCR, yet TCRdb's version contains in-frame clones alone and is incomplete. This table has 340,000 or so clones, 93% appearing once. This sample's time point: blood from clinic visit 5 months post-surgery; TSC patient then seizure free. Sequences were derived from peripheral blood, sampled approximately 5 months after surgery. The receptors derive from a boy under two years old with tuberous sclerosis and intractable seizures.

The chain carries TRBV3-1 (or the pseudogene TRBV3-2) and TRBJ1-1, with TRBD1 matching 7 bases. Trimming took 3 bases from V and 0 from J; bases not matched to a gene: 10. The CDR3 is made up of 17 amino acids. From germline, CDR1 is LGHDT and CDR2 YNNKEL (reference sequence). As DNA, the CDR3 is TGTGCCAGCAGCCAGGGGGGGGGACAGATATTGAACACTGAAGCTTTCTTT. Amino acids: CASSQGGGQILNTEAFF.

This rearrangement joins TRBV2 to TRBJ2-1, with D uncertain. This CDR3 is 11 amino acids long. Trimming shortened V by 9 bases and J by 8 bases, and 11 bases separated the two germline ends. Germline V lookup: CDR1 SNHLY, CDR2 FYNNEI. The CDR3: CARTKFDEQFF. The DNA of the CDR3 is TGTGCCAGGACGAAGTTCGATGAGCAGTTCTTC.

The V and J genes are TRBV5-1 and TRBJ1-2; 7 bases fit TRBD1. The CDR3 runs to 13 residues. CDR1 and CDR2 from the germline V gene are SGHRS and YFSETQ. Losses at the gene ends were 5 bases for V and 2 bases for J; bases not matched to a gene: 3. CDR3 amino acids: CASSQDRNYGYTF. CDR3 bases: TGCGCCAGCAGTCAGGACAGGAACTATGGCTACACCTTC.

V is TRBV7-2 and J is TRBJ2-5, with a weak D call TRBD2 (5 bases). Germline V CDR1 and CDR2: SGHTA, FQGNSA. This CDR3 is 14 amino acids long. V was pared by 2 bases and J by 7 bases, with 14 bases between. The CDR3 nucleotides read TGTGCCAGCAGCTTACCCGCGACCCGGGGGACCCAGTACTTC. It encodes CASSLPATRGTQYF.

This clone turned up a few times. This chain links TRBV2 with TRBJ1-1; D call uncertain. This CDR3 spans 11 amino acids. V gave up 6 bases and J gave up 7 bases, with 9 bases separating them. Germline lookup yields CDR1 SNHLY and CDR2 FYNNEI. The CDR3 DNA sequence: TGTGCCAGCAGGGCGCAGCTTGAAGCTTTCTTT. Translation: CASRAQLEAFF.

Only a few counts were recorded for this clone. The V gene is TRBV14, the J gene TRBJ2-7, with D unresolved. V was trimmed by 3 bases and J by 1 base, leaving 7 bases between them. The CDR3 has 13 amino acids. Germline V gives CDR1 SGHDN, CDR2 FVKESK. The CDR3: CASSQGPSYEQYF. The CDR3 DNA follows: TGTGCCAGCAGCCAGGGCCCATCCTACGAGCAGTACTTC.

Regarding this clone: The junction departs from the called germline gene at one end, perhaps through a read error. This sample also contains other DNA sequences that code for the same CDR3. The CDR3 is CASKDVGQRAYEQYF. For the CDR3, the DNA is TGTGCCAGTAAGGATGTGGGACAGCGAGCCTACGAGCAGTATTTC. The gene calls are TRBV19 and TRBJ2-7; 7 bases agree with TRBD1. This CDR3 is built from 15 residues. Per germline, CDR1 LNHDA and CDR2 SQIVND (reference sequence).

The chain is built from TRBV7-9 and TRBJ1-1, with no clear D. CDR3 size: 12 residues. Looked up from germline, CDR1 is SEHNR and CDR2 is FQNEAQ (reference sequence). Trimming shortened V by 1 base and J by 4 bases, and 4 bases separated the two germline ends. CDR3 bases: TGTGCCAGCAGCTTAGTCCCCACTGAAGCTTTCTTT. Its translation: CASSLVPTEAFF.

The chain employs TRBV6-1 and TRBJ2-1, with 13 nucleotides matching TRBD2. The germline V gene encodes CDR1 MNHNS and CDR2 SASEGT. Unmatched junction bases numbered 10, after V lost 4 bases and J lost 7 bases. This CDR3 comprises 17 residues. CDR3 coding DNA: TGTGCCAGCAGTGTGGCGGCGGGACTAGCGGGGTGGAATGAGCAGTTCTTC. Translating gives CASSVAAGLAGWNEQFF.

The chain is built from TRBV25-1 and TRBJ2-6; TRBD2 agrees at 12 bases. V was pared by 8 bases and J by 4 bases, with 6 bases of the junction left unmatched. There are 16 residues in the CDR3. Germline loops: CDR1 MGHDK, CDR2 SYGVNS. CDR3 amino acids: CASRLAGGPGANVLTF. The CDR3 DNA is TGTGCCAGCCGCCTAGCGGGGGGGCCCGGGGCCAACGTCCTGACTTTC.

The V and J genes are TRBV7-9 and TRBJ2-3, with D possibly being TRBD2 (6 bases). V shed 5 bases and J shed 4 bases, with 10 bases lying between them. CDR1 and CDR2 (germline): SEHNR, FQNEAQ (reference sequence). This CDR3 comprises 13 residues. DNA of the CDR3: TGTGCCAGCAGCCTTATAGCGGCAGATACGCAGTATTTT. It specifies CASSLIAADTQYF.

The V gene is TRBV3-1 (or the pseudogene TRBV3-2), the J gene TRBJ1-1; 7 positions match TRBD1. V dropped 0 bases and J dropped 4; count of bases not matched to a gene: 11. Germline lookup yields CDR1 LGHDT and CDR2 YNNKEL (reference sequence). This CDR3 contains 17 residues. CDR3 bases: TGTGCCAGCAGCCAAGACTATGGGACAGCCTCCTCCACTGAAGCTTTCTTT. Amino acid sequence: CASSQDYGTASSTEAFF.

The chain recombines TRBV28 with TRBJ2-7; 8 bases agree with TRBD2. CDR3 length: 14 amino acids. V dropped 7 bases and J dropped 3; count of bases not matched to a gene: 8. In germline, CDR1 is MDHEN, CDR2 SYDVKM. CDR3 DNA: TGTGCCAGCACAAGAGCGGGAGTATTCTACGAGCAGTACTTC. This translates into CASTRAGVFYEQYF. Supplemented by reference TRBV28 and TRBJ2-7, the full variable domain reads DVKVTQSSRYLVKRTGEKVFLECVQDMDHENMFWYRQDPGLGLRLIYFSYDVKMKEKGDIPEGYSVSREKKERFSLILESASTNQTSMYLCASTRAGVFYEQYFGPGTRLTVT.

The chain employs TRBV3-1 (or the pseudogene TRBV3-2) and TRBJ2-7, with 13 bases matching TRBD2. CDR1 and CDR2 (germline): LGHDT, YNNKEL (reference sequence). CDR3 size: 17 residues. Germline trimming cut 5 bases from V and 3 bases from J; bases unmatched to any gene: 10. This CDR3 reads CASSGPGLAGNNYEQYF. CDR3 DNA sequence: TGTGCCAGCAGCGGACCGGGACTAGCGGGAAACAACTACGAGCAGTACTTC.

V is TRBV5-5 and J is TRBJ1-4; D is undetermined. Germline V lookup: CDR1 SGHKS, CDR2 YYEKEE (reference sequence). V lost 0 bases, J lost 11 bases, and 11 bases lay in between. The CDR3 totals 13 residues. CDR3 sequence reads: CASSLEWGTKLFF. The CDR3 DNA is TGTGCCAGCAGCTTGGAATGGGGAACCAAACTGTTTTTT.

The CDR3 sequence: CASSLGPPTDTQYF. The CDR3 DNA sequence: TGTGCCAGCAGTTTAGGCCCTCCCACAGATACGCAGTATTTT. This chain joins TRBV27 and TRBJ2-3; unclear D gene. The CDR3 sequence is 14 residues long. Germline V gene data show CDR1 as MNHEY and CDR2 as SMNVEV (reference sequence). V was trimmed by 2 bases and J by 2 bases, leaving 8 bases between them.

This rearrangement joins TRBV11-3 to TRBJ2-7; possibly TRBD2 for D (5 bases). This CDR3 spans 13 amino acids. Trimming took off 1 base at V and 3 bases at J, with 7 bases between the two ends. Germline V gene sequence: CDR1 SGHNT, CDR2 YENEEA. The CDR3 DNA reads as TGTGCCAGCAGCTTAGGACGGGACTACGAGCAGTACTTC. Translating gives CASSLGRDYEQYF. Complete variable domain (other parts from reference TRBV11-3 and TRBJ2-7): EAGVVQSPRYKIIEKKQPVAFWCNPISGHNTLYWYLQNLGQGPELLIRYENEEAVDDSQLPKDRFSAERLKGVDSTLKIQPAELGDSAVYLCASSLGRDYEQYFGPGTRLTVT.

This clone was observed once. The chain's CDR3 is CASSLGTGRFSGANVLTF. CDR3 coding DNA: TGTGCCAGCAGCTTAGGGACAGGGCGATTTTCTGGGGCCAACGTCCTGACTTTC. The chain couples TRBV7-9 to TRBJ2-6; 8 bases map to TRBD1. In germline, CDR1 is SEHNR, CDR2 FQNEAQ (reference sequence). The CDR3 is made up of 18 amino acids. Trimming cost V 1 base and J 1 base; bases outside gene matches: 6.

The chain recombines TRBV11-2 with TRBJ2-5; TRBD2 is a possible D gene (5 bases). This CDR3 comprises 15 residues. Germline V CDR1 and CDR2: SGHAT, FQNNGV. V was cut by 5 bases and J by 4 bases, with 17 bases left in between. As DNA, the CDR3 is TGTGCCAGCAGCAGGACTGGAGAAGAGCGAGAGACCCAGTACTTC. Protein: CASSRTGEERETQYF.

This clone was counted a few times. The rearrangement links TRBV3-1 (or the pseudogene TRBV3-2) to TRBJ2-3; no clear D. The CDR3 totals 13 residues. Germline CDR1 is LGHDT and CDR2 is YNNKEL (reference sequence). V was pared by 3 bases and J by 0 bases, with 4 bases between. In DNA, the CDR3 is TGTGCCAGCAGCCACTCTAGCACAGATACGCAGTATTTT. It codes for CASSHSSTDTQYF.

The chain employs TRBV4-1 and TRBJ2-5; unclear D gene. This CDR3 is 14 amino acids long. Germline-derived CDR1 and CDR2 are MGHRA and YSYEKL. The V and J ends lost 1 base and 0 bases respectively, with 6 bases between them. Here the CDR3 DNA reads TGCGCCAGCAGCCAAGCTAGAAACCAAGAGACCCAGTACTTC. It yields the protein CASSQARNQETQYF.

The chain couples TRBV4-1 to TRBJ1-2; no clear D. Germline V CDR1 and CDR2: MGHRA, YSYEKL. Trimming removed 1 base at V and 9 bases at J, with 15 bases between. This CDR3 comprises 14 residues. The CDR3 protein is CASSQAFDNGRYTF. The CDR3 coding sequence is TGCGCCAGCAGCCAAGCCTTTGACAATGGTCGCTACACCTTC.

V is TRBV4-2 and J is TRBJ2-1; D is perhaps TRBD1 or TRBD2 (5 bases each). Trimming removed 0 bases from V and 0 bases from J, with 15 bases in between. Germline V gives CDR1 LGHNA, CDR2 YNFKEQ. The CDR3 is made up of 18 amino acids. The CDR3 DNA follows: TGTGCCAGCAGCCAAGAACCTACCGGGACCAGCTCCTACAATGAGCAGTTCTTC. It specifies CASSQEPTGTSSYNEQFF.

The rearrangement uses TRBV19 and TRBJ2-7; 7 bases are shared with TRBD2. V shed 4 bases and J 0 bases; nucleotides not matched to a gene: 15. Germline-derived CDR1 and CDR2 are LNHDA and SQIVND (reference sequence). This CDR3 comprises 18 residues. CDR3 sequence (DNA): TGTGCCAGTAGTAAGCGGGAACCCCTCCTTGGAAGCTCCTACGAGCAGTACTTC. This codes for CASSKREPLLGSSYEQYF.

The chain links TRBV14 to TRBJ2-3; possible D gene TRBD2, 6 bases. From germline, CDR1 is SGHDN and CDR2 FVKESK. The CDR3 sequence is 16 residues long. Trimming cost V 6 bases and J 0 bases, with 16 bases left between them. CDR3 loop: CASSYKSGPSTDTQYF. The CDR3 DNA reads as TGTGCCAGCAGTTACAAGAGCGGGCCTAGCACAGATACGCAGTATTTT.